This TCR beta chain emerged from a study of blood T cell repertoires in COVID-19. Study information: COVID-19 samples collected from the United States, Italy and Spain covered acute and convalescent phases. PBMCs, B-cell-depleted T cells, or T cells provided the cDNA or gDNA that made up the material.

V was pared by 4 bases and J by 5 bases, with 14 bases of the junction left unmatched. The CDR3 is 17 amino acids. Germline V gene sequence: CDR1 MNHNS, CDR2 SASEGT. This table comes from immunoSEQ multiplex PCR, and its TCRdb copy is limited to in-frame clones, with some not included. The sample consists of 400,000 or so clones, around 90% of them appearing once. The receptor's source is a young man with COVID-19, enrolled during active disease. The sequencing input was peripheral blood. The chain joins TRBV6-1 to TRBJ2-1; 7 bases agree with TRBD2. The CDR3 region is CASSVGRLADKDNEQFF. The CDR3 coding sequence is TGTGCCAGCAGTGTGGGGCGACTAGCTGATAAAGACAATGAGCAGTTCTTC.